This T cell receptor beta chain comes out of a study of shared clonotypes between healthy human individuals. The study's findings and limits: Naive subsets tended to show greater estimated richness than memory subsets. A limitation of the genetic and exposure-history diversity represented arose from few donors. Relative to their counterparts shared across all four donors, non-shared clonotypes exhibited diminished generation probabilities.

In the case of this clone: Its antigen is undetermined.

The CDR3 extends over 15 amino acids. From germline, CDR1 is SGHVS and CDR2 FNYEAQ. V was trimmed by 2 bases and J by 1 base, leaving 12 bases between them. The assay was immunoSEQ multiplex PCR, and TCRdb's table has in-frame clones only and misses some. The sample lists some 740,000 clones, nearly 95% occurring once. Terminally differentiated effector memory CD45RA+ cells were left out of the naive CD8 fraction, which was CD45RO-negative and positively selected for CCR7. This receptor was taken from a man aged 25-45 years in good health. This chain uses TRBV7-6 with TRBJ2-7; D may be TRBD1 (5 bases). The specimen sequenced was naive CD8+ T cells sorted from blood. The CDR3 spells CASSLRQGSSYEQYF. The DNA of the CDR3 is TGTGCCAGCAGCTTACGGCAGGGTTCATCCTACGAGCAGTACTTC.